This is a list of T cell receptor beta chains from one sample in a study of cytomegalovirus exposure and HLA in healthy donors. Some clones are missing from TCRdb's copy, which holds only in-frame ones; the method was immunoSEQ multiplex PCR. The profile shows more than 110,000 clones, around four fifths of them singletons. The sequenced sample was PBMCs. The receptors derive from a woman between 25 and 40 years old in good health and CMV-seronegative. Both conserved end residues are part of each CDR3. A D gene is named only where the DNA matches it firmly. Rows may omit the clone size; those that give it use once, few, many or a size class.

abundance: few; v_gene: TRBV6-6; j_gene: TRBJ2-1; d_gene: TRBD2; CDR3aa: CASRSGGAANEQFF; CDR3nt: TGTGCCAGCAGAAGCGGGGGGGCCGCCAATGAGCAGTTCTTC
abundance: NA; v_gene: TRBV2; j_gene: TRBJ1-5; d_gene: TRBD1; CDR3aa: CASRAGGYNQPQHF; CDR3nt: TGTGCCAGCCGAGCAGGGGGATACAATCAGCCCCAGCATTTT
abundance: NA; v_gene: TRBV15; j_gene: TRBJ2-7; d_gene: NA; CDR3aa: CATSRERGQFSYEQYF; CDR3nt: TGTGCCACCAGCAGAGAGCGGGGGCAATTCTCCTACGAGCAGTACTTC
abundance: NA; v_gene: TRBV5-1; j_gene: TRBJ2-3; d_gene: NA; CDR3aa: CASNTDNTDTQYF; CDR3nt: TGCGCCAGCAACACTGACAACACAGATACGCAGTATTTT
abundance: NA; v_gene: TRBV5-1; j_gene: TRBJ2-7; d_gene: NA; CDR3aa: CASSDRSYEQYF; CDR3nt: TGCGCCAGCAGCGACAGGTCTTACGAGCAGTACTTC
abundance: NA; v_gene: TRBV7-9; j_gene: TRBJ1-2; d_gene: NA; CDR3aa: CASSSTTLQGYTF; CDR3nt: TGTGCCAGCAGCTCCACAACCCTCCAGGGCTACACCTTC
abundance: NA; v_gene: TRBV9; j_gene: TRBJ2-5; d_gene: TRBD1; CDR3aa: CASSFRDRAGETQYF; CDR3nt: TGTGCCAGCAGCTTCCGGGACAGGGCCGGGGAGACCCAGTACTTC
abundance: NA; v_gene: TRBV7-2; j_gene: TRBJ1-5; d_gene: TRBD1; CDR3aa: CASSWTGGADQPQHF; CDR3nt: TGTGCCAGCAGCTGGACAGGGGGCGCGGATCAGCCCCAGCATTTT
abundance: NA; v_gene: TRBV11-2; j_gene: TRBJ2-5; d_gene: NA; CDR3aa: CASSLADRRETQYF; CDR3nt: TGTGCCAGCAGCTTAGCCGACAGGCGGGAGACCCAGTACTTC
abundance: NA; v_gene: TRBV6-5; j_gene: TRBJ2-3; d_gene: TRBD2; CDR3aa: CATQVAGGNTQYF; CDR3nt: TGTGCCACCCAGGTAGCGGGGGGAAATACGCAGTATTTT